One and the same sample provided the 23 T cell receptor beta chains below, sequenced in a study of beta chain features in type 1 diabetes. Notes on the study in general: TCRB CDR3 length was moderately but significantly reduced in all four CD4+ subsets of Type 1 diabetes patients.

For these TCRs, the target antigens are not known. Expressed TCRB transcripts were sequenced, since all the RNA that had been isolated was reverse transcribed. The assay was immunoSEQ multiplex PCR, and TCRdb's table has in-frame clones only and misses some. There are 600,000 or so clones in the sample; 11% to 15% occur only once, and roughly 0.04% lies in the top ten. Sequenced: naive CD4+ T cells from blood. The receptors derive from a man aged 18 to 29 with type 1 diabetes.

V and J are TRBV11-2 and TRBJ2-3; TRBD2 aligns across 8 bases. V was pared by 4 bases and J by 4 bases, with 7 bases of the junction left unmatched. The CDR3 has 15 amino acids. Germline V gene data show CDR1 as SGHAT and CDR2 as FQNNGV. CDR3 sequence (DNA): TGTGCCAGCAGCTCAGGACTAGCTGGCGCAGATACGCAGTATTTT. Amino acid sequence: CASSSGLAGADTQYF.

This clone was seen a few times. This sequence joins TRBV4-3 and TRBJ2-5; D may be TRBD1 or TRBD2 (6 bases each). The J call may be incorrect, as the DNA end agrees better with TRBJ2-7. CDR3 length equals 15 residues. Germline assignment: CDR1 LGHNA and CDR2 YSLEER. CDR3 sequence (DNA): TGCGCCAGCAGCCAAGACGATCCCGGGGGCGGCGAGCAGTACTTC. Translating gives CASSQDDPGGGEQYF.

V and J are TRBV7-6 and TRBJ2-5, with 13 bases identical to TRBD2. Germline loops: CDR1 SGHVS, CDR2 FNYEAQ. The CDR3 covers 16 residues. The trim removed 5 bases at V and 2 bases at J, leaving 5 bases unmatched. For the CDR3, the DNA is TGTGCCAGCAGCCAACTAGCGGGGGGGCGTCAAGAGACCCAGTACTTC. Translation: CASSQLAGGRQETQYF.

CDR3 nucleotides: TGCGCCAGCAGCCCAGGCGGGATAGGTACTGAAGCTTTCTTT. Translating gives CASSPGGIGTEAFF. This chain links TRBV4-1 with TRBJ1-1; D ambiguous. The germline CDR1 and CDR2 sequences are MGHRA and YSYEKL. The CDR3 covers 14 residues. The V and J ends lost 4 bases and 5 bases respectively, with 14 bases between them.

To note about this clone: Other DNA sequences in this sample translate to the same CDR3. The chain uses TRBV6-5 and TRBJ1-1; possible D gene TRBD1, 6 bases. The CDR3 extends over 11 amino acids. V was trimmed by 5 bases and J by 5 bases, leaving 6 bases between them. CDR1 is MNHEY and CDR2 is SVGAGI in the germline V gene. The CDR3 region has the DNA TGTGCCAGCAGTCAGGGGACTGAAGCTTTCTTT. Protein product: CASSQGTEAFF.

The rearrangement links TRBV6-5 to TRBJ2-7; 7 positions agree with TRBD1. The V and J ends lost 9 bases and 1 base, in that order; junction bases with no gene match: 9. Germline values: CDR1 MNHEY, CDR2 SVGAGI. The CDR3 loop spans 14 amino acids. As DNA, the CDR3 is TGTGCCAGTCAACGGACAGGAAGTTCCTACGAGCAGTACTTC. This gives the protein CASQRTGSSYEQYF.

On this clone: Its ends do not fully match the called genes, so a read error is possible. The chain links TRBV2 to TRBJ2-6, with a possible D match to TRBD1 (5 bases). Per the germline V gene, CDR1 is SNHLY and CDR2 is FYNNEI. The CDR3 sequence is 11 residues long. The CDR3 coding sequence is TGTGCCAGCACTGGGGCCAACATCCTGACTTTC. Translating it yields CASTGANILTF.

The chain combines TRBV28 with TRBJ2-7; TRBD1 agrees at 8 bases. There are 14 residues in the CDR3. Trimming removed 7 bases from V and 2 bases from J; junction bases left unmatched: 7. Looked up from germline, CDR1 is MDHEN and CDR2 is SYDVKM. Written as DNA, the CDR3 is TGTGCCAGCATTCCGGGACAGGCAACCTACGAGCAGTACTTC. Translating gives CASIPGQATYEQYF.

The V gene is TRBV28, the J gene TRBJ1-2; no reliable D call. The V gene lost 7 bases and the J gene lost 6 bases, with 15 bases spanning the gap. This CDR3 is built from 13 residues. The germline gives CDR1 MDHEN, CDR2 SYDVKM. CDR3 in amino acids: CASTSSPGDGYTF. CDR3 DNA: TGTGCCAGCACCTCCTCCCCTGGGGATGGCTACACCTTC.

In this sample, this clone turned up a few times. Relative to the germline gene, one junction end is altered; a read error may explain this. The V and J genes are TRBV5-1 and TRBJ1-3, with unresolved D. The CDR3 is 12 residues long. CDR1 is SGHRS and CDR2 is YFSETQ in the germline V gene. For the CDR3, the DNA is TGCGCCAGCAGCTTGGATCAGGAGCCAAAGCTTTTT. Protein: CASSLDQEPKLF.

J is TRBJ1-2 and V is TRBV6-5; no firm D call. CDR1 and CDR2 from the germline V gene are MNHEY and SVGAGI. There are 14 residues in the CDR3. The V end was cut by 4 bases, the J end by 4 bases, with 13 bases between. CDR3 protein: CASSSNAGGYGYTF. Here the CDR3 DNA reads TGTGCCAGCAGTTCGAATGCCGGTGGCTATGGCTACACCTTC.

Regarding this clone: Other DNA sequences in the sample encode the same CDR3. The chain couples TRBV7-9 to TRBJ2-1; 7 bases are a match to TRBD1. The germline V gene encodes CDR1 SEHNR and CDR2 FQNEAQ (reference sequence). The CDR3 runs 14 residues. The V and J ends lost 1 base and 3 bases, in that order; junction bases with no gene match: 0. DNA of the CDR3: TGTGCCAGCAGCTTAGGACAGGGCTACAATGAGCAGTTCTTC. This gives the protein CASSLGQGYNEQFF.

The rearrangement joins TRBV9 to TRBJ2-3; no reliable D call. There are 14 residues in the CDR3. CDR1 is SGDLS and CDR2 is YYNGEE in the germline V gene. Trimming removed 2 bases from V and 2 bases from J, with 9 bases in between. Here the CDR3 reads CASSVPTHTDTQYF. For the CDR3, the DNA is TGTGCCAGCAGCGTCCCGACTCACACAGATACGCAGTATTTT.

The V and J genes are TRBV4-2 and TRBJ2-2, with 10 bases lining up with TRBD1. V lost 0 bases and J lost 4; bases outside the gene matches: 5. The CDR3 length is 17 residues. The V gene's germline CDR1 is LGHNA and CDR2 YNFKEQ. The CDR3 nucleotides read TGTGCCAGCAGCCAAGATCTGGGACAGGGGAGCACCGGGGAGCTGTTTTTT. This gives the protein CASSQDLGQGSTGELFF.

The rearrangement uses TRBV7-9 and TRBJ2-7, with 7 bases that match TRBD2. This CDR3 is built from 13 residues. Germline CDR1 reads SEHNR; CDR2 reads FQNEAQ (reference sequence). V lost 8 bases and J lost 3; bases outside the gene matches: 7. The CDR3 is CASAGGRDYEQYF. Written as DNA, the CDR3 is TGTGCCAGCGCTGGCGGGAGAGACTACGAGCAGTACTTC.

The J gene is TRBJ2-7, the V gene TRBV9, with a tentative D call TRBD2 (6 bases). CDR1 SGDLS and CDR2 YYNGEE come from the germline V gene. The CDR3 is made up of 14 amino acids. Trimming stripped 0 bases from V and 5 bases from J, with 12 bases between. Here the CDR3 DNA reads TGTGCCAGCAGCGTAGGTGGGGGGATCGACGAGCAGTACTTC. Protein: CASSVGGGIDEQYF.

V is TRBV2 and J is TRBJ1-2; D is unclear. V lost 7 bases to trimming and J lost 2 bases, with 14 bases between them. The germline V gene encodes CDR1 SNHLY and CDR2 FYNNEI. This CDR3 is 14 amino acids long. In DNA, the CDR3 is TGTGCCAGCATAGCGTTGGGTCTAAACTATGGCTACACCTTC. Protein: CASIALGLNYGYTF.

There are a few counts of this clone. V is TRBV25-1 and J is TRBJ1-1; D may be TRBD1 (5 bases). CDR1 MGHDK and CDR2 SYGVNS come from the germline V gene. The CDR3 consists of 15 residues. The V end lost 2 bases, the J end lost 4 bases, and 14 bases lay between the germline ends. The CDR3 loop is CASSEPGVKGTEAFF. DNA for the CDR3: TGTGCCAGCAGTGAACCGGGGGTTAAGGGCACTGAAGCTTTCTTT.

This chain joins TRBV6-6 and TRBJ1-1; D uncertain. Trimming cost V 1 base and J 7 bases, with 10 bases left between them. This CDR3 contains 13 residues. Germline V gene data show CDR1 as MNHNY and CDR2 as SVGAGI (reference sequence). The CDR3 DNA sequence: TGTGCCAGCAGTTACTTGCAGTCGGATGAAGCTTTCTTT. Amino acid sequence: CASSYLQSDEAFF.

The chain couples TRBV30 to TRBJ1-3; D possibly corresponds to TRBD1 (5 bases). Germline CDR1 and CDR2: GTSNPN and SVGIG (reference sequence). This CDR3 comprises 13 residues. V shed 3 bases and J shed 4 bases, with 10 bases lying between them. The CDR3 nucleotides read TGTGCCTGGAGCATAGGGGACGGAAACACCATATATTTT. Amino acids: CAWSIGDGNTIYF.

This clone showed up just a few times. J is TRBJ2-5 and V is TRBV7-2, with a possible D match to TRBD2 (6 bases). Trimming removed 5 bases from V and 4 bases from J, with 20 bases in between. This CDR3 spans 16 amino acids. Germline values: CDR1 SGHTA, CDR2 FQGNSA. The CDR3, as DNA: TGTGCCAGCAGCACTGTGGGCGGGGCAATCGTAGAGACCCAGTACTTC. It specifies CASSTVGGAIVETQYF.

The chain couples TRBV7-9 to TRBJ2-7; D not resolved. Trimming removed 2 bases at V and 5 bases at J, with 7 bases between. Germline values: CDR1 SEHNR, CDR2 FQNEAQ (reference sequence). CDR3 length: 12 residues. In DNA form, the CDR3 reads TGTGCCAGCAGCTTAAGCGTGGACGAGCAGTACTTC. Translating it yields CASSLSVDEQYF.

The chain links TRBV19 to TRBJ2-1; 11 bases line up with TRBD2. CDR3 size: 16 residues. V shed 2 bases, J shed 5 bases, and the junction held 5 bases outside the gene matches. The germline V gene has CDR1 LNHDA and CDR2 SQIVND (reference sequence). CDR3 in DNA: TGTGCCAGTAGTATACCGGGACTAGCGGTACACAATGAGCAGTTCTTC. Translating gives CASSIPGLAVHNEQFF. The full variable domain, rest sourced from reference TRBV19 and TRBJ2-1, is DGGITQSPKYLFRKEGQNVTLSCEQNLNHDAMYWYRQDPGQGLRLIYYSQIVNDFQKGDIAEGYSVSREKKESFPLTVTSAQKNPTAFYLCASSIPGLAVHNEQFFGPGTRLTVL.